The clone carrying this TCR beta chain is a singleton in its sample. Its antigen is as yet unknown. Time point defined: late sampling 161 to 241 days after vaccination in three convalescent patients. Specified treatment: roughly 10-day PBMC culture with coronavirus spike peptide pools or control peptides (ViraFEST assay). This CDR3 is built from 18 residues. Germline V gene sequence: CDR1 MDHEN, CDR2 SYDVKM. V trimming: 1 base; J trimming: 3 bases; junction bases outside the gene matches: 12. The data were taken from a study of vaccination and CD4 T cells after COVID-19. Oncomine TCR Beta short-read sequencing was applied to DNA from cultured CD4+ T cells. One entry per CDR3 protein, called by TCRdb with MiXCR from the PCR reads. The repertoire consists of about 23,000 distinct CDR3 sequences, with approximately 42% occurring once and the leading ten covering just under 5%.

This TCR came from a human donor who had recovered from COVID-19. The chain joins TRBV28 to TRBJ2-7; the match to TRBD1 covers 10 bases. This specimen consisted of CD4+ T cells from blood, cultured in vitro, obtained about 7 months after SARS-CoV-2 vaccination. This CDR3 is CASSLLSGTGVVGYEQYF. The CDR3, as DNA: TGTGCCAGCAGTTTATTATCCGGGACAGGGGTAGTGGGCTACGAGCAGTACTTC.